These 21 T cell receptor beta chains share one sample of origin, sequenced in a study of blood T cell repertoires in COVID-19. Using immunoSEQ multiplex PCR, the repertoire was profiled, and TCRdb retains in-frame clones only, with some absent. The data hold roughly 310,000 clones, with around nine tenths observed a single time. Sequencing was carried out using PBMCs or T cells enriched from blood (not recorded which). Every receptor here comes from a man aged 55 to 70 who had recovered from COVID-19.

The chain joins TRBV5-5 to TRBJ1-1; weak D call: TRBD1 (6 bases). CDR1 SGHKS and CDR2 YYEKEE come from the germline V gene (reference sequence). CDR3 length: 15 amino acids. Trimming took off 2 bases at V and 1 base at J, with 12 bases between the two ends. CDR3 sequence: CASSFFQDRNTEAFF. The CDR3 DNA sequence: TGTGCCAGCAGCTTTTTCCAGGACAGGAACACTGAAGCTTTCTTT.

V usage is TRBV2 and J usage is TRBJ2-4, with D possibly matching TRBD1 (6 bases). Germline values: CDR1 SNHLY, CDR2 FYNNEI. The CDR3 has 12 residues. Trimming stripped 8 bases from V and 9 bases from J, with 14 bases between. CDR3 protein: CASGPPGAIQYF. DNA of the CDR3: TGTGCCAGCGGCCCCCCAGGGGCCATTCAGTACTTC.

The chain employs TRBV7-3 and TRBJ2-1; 8 bases agree with TRBD1. This CDR3 contains 14 residues. The junction had 0 bases not matched to a gene; V was cut back by 2 bases and J by 3 bases. Germline-derived CDR1 and CDR2 are SGHTA and FQGTGA. This CDR3 is CASSLGTGYNEQFF. The DNA for the CDR3 is TGTGCCAGCAGCTTAGGGACAGGCTACAATGAGCAGTTCTTC.

The rearrangement uses TRBV4-1 and TRBJ1-6; D is undetermined. The CDR3 spans 14 residues. Trimming removed 2 bases from V and 7 bases from J, with 9 bases in between. Germline lookup yields CDR1 MGHRA and CDR2 YSYEKL. The CDR3 coding sequence is TGCGCCAGCAGCCAAACCCCTAGGAATTCACCCCTCCACTTT. It yields the protein CASSQTPRNSPLHF.

V is TRBV5-4 and J is TRBJ2-1; TRBD2 matches 7 bases. The CDR3 contains 16 residues. Germline assignment: CDR1 SGHNT and CDR2 YYREEE (reference sequence). V gave up 1 base and J gave up 8 bases; unmatched junction bases: 12. The CDR3 DNA reads as TGTGCCAGCAGCTTGAAAAGGCAGGGCGCGGGGGATGAGCAGTTCTTC. Residues: CASSLKRQGAGDEQFF.

This rearrangement joins TRBV24-1 to TRBJ2-3, with TRBD1 matching 8 bases. Germline V gives CDR1 KGHDR, CDR2 SFDVKD. The CDR3 runs 15 residues. Losses at the gene ends were 2 bases for V and 2 bases for J; bases not matched to a gene: 2. CDR3 in DNA: TGTGCCACCAGTGATTCGGGACAGGTCACAGATACGCAGTATTTT. Amino acid sequence: CATSDSGQVTDTQYF.

The chain has TRBV30 and TRBJ2-7; possibly TRBD1 for D (5 bases). V lost 5 bases, J lost 0 bases, and 20 bases lay in between. The CDR3 length is 16 residues. CDR1 and CDR2 from the germline V gene are GTSNPN and SVGIG (reference sequence). This chain's CDR3 is CAWAYFRAPGSYEQYF. DNA for the CDR3: TGTGCCTGGGCATACTTCAGGGCCCCGGGCTCCTACGAGCAGTACTTC.

A few counts support this clone. The chain links TRBV6-5 to TRBJ2-1; D perhaps matches TRBD2 (5 bases). The length of the CDR3 is 14 residues. Trimming cost V 6 bases and J 10 bases, with 19 bases left between them. Germline loops: CDR1 MNHEY, CDR2 SVGAGI. The CDR3 here is CASSANNGGWEQFF. DNA of the CDR3: TGTGCCAGCAGCGCAAACAACGGCGGGTGGGAGCAGTTCTTC.

The chain couples TRBV2 to TRBJ2-1; D remains ambiguous. Germline values: CDR1 SNHLY, CDR2 FYNNEI. The CDR3 is 14 amino acids. V was clipped by 4 bases and J by 2 bases, with 9 bases between them. The CDR3 region has the DNA TGTGCCAGCAGTGTTGGCGGCCCCTACAATGAGCAGTTCTTC. Translating it yields CASSVGGPYNEQFF.

The chain couples TRBV5-1 to TRBJ2-5; maybe TRBD1 (6 bases). Germline V gene lookup returns CDR1 SGHRS and CDR2 YFSETQ. V lost 4 bases to trimming and J lost 3 bases, with 10 bases between them. There are 13 residues in the CDR3. The CDR3 DNA reads TGCGCCAGCAGCACCTGGACAGAAGAGACCCAGTACTTC. Encoded protein: CASSTWTEETQYF.

The chain recombines TRBV12-3 or TRBV12-4 with TRBJ1-1, with a possible D match to TRBD1 (6 bases). The CDR3 is 13 amino acids. Trimming removed 8 bases from V and 0 bases from J, with 10 bases in between. In DNA, the CDR3 is TGTGCCAGCGGACGGGACATGAACACTGAAGCTTTCTTT. It translates to CASGRDMNTEAFF.

On this clone itself: The junction does not match germline at one end; this may be a read error. The chain employs TRBV6-5 and TRBJ1-1, with D perhaps matching TRBD1 (5 bases). Germline CDR1 MNHEY, CDR2 SVGAGI. This CDR3 is 14 amino acids long. CDR3 DNA: TGTGCCAGCAGTGACTCCGGGGGAAACACTGAAGCTTTCTTT. It yields the protein CASSDSGGNTEAFF.

The J gene is TRBJ1-2, the V gene TRBV6-5; weak D call: TRBD1 (5 bases). This CDR3 has 15 residues. Deletions cut 8 bases from V and 6 bases from J, with 22 bases between. Germline V gene lookup returns CDR1 MNHEY and CDR2 SVGAGI. The CDR3 nucleotides read TGTGCCAGCTCGGGGGTTGGGCGCGGAGGAGATGGCTACACCTTC. Protein sequence: CASSGVGRGGDGYTF.

The rearrangement uses TRBV4-1 and TRBJ2-7; D unresolved. V was clipped by 0 bases and J by 1 base, with 7 bases between them. Germline CDR1 and CDR2: MGHRA and YSYEKL. The CDR3 has 14 residues. In DNA form, the CDR3 reads TGCGCCAGCAGCCAAGACGAGCTGTCCTACGAGCAGTACTTC. Its protein product is CASSQDELSYEQYF.

In regard to this clone: One end of the junction fails to match germline, which may point to a read error. The chain links TRBV6-5 to TRBJ1-2; D is possibly TRBD1 (5 bases). The CDR3 sequence is 11 residues long. CDR1 MNHEY and CDR2 SVGAGI come from the germline V gene. The CDR3 here is CASRGDYGYTF. The CDR3 nucleotides read TGTGCTAGCAGAGGGGACTATGGCTACACCTTC.

This chain joins TRBV3-1 (or the pseudogene TRBV3-2) and TRBJ1-3; 8 nucleotides agree with TRBD1. The V and J ends lost 8 bases and 0 bases, in that order; junction bases with no gene match: 12. CDR1 and CDR2 (germline): LGHDT, YNNKEL (reference sequence). The CDR3 is made up of 17 amino acids. The chain's CDR3 is CASGRGTGWDSGNTIYF. The CDR3 bases are TGTGCCAGCGGCCGGGGGACAGGCTGGGACTCTGGAAACACCATATATTTT.

The chain links TRBV14 to TRBJ2-7; TRBD2 aligns across 7 bases. V lost 4 bases and J lost 6; bases outside the gene matches: 12. This CDR3 is 15 amino acids long. The V gene's germline CDR1 is SGHDN and CDR2 FVKESK. This CDR3 is CASSLNWAGAGEQYF. The CDR3 nucleotides are TGTGCCAGCAGCCTCAACTGGGCGGGAGCGGGCGAGCAGTACTTC.

This chain uses TRBV7-6 with TRBJ2-2; tentatively, D is TRBD1 (5 bases). CDR3 size: 17 residues. The ends were cut back, 1 base at V and 4 bases at J, with 16 bases in the middle. Germline values: CDR1 SGHVS, CDR2 FNYEAQ. CDR3 region: CASSLVFSEQGTGELFF. The CDR3 DNA follows: TGTGCCAGCAGCTTAGTTTTTAGTGAGCAGGGCACCGGGGAGCTGTTTTTT.

The chain employs TRBV12-5 and TRBJ1-1; D might be TRBD1 (6 bases). V dropped 5 bases and J dropped 4 bases, with 14 bases sitting between them. The CDR3 has 14 amino acids. CDR1 LGHNT and CDR2 FRNRAP come from the germline V gene. The CDR3, as DNA: TGTGCTAGTGGTAAACTAAGGACAGCCACTGAAGCTTTCTTT. Its protein is CASGKLRTATEAFF.

For the CDR3, the DNA is TGTGCCAGCAATAGGATGGGACAGGGGGCGGATACGCAGTATTTT. Amino acid sequence: CASNRMGQGADTQYF. V is TRBV11-2 and J is TRBJ2-3, with TRBD1 identical over 12 bases. The CDR3 is 15 residues long. Germline V CDR1 and CDR2: SGHAT, FQNNGV. Trimming cost V 7 bases and J 6 bases; bases outside gene matches: 8.

The chain links TRBV9 to TRBJ1-5; 7 bases are a match to TRBD1. The CDR3 covers 15 residues. Per the germline V gene, CDR1 is SGDLS and CDR2 is YYNGEE. J was trimmed by 3 bases and V by 0 bases; bases with no gene match: 3. The CDR3 sequence: CASSVEGQYNQPQHF. For the CDR3, the DNA is TGTGCCAGCAGCGTAGAGGGACAGTACAATCAGCCCCAGCATTTT.